This paragraph reports one TCR beta chain. This sample is drawn from a study of cytomegalovirus exposure and HLA in healthy donors. Unmatched junction bases numbered 7, after V lost 4 bases and J lost 1 base. The germline V gene encodes CDR1 SNHLY and CDR2 FYNNEI. CDR3 length equals 18 residues. With 60 Vbeta and 13 Jbeta primers, the PCR was carried out. Sequenced by immunoSEQ multiplex PCR; TCRdb stores in-frame clones only, minus some. The profile covers some 190,000 clones, with 75% to 80% appearing a single time and 11% to 15% taken by the ten largest. The rearrangement links TRBV2 to TRBJ2-6; 10 bases agree with TRBD1. The TCR originated in a woman aged 25 to 45 in good health and CMV-seropositive. Sequenced sample: PBMCs. CDR3 sequence reads: CASSARDRGSSGANVLTF. The CDR3 nucleotides read TGTGCCAGCAGTGCCCGGGACAGGGGAAGTTCTGGGGCCAACGTCCTGACTTTC. The whole variable domain, filled in from reference TRBV2 and TRBJ2-6, reads EPEVTQTPSHQVTQMGQEVILRCVPISNHLYFYWYRQILGQKVEFLVSFYNNEISEKSEIFDDQFSVERPDGSNFTLKIRSTKLEDSAMYFCASSARDRGSSGANVLTFGAGSRLTVL.